What follows is one T cell receptor beta chain and its context. This receptor's antigen is unknown. Base qualities are not at hand, and no much larger clone is one base apart. Each collaborating institution followed its own protocols to collect whole blood in K2EDTA tubes. For TCRbeta analysis, collaborators shipped samples in one of three forms: frozen whole blood, isolated PBMCs, or DNA extracted from either of those sample types. TCRbeta CDR3 regions were amplified from genomic DNA using the immunoSEQ Assay, a bias-controlled multiplex PCR. From the authors' description of their analysis: Nucleated cell counts per sample were estimated from amplification of reference gene primers within the assay. To quantify the absolute abundance of each unique TCRbeta CDR3 rearrangement, sequence reads were collapsed and filtered. For each sample, productive Simpson clonality was calculated as the square root of Simpson's diversity index across productive rearrangements. TCRdb re-hosts the immuneACCESS table, in-frame sequences only. Its copies lack some clones; in the studies checked, an unresolved V gene accounts for under half of them, and the cause for the rest is not known. The V and J calls and clone size come from that table; D and trimming were worked out from the DNA. Present in this sample are roughly 120,000 clones, less than 90% of which were seen just once. The ten top clones hold 1.9% of the sample.

V is pruned by 0 bases and J by 9 bases, leaving 10 bases of the junction without a gene match. The CDR3 measures 15 amino acids from cysteine to phenylalanine. The kept DNA is CDR3 alone, 45 bases in frame from the first base. CDR1 and CDR2 are drawn from the germline V gene: SGHVS, FNYEAQ. This specimen belongs to a study of blood T cell repertoires in COVID-19 (dated by TCRdb to the early 2020s). About the investigation overall: The collaborator samples originated in the United States, Italy and Spain and spanned the acute and convalescent phases of COVID-19. Deeply sampled blood TCRbeta repertoires from subjects exposed to, actively infected with, or recovered from COVID-19 were included in the dataset. Sample metadata almost always included a de-identified subject ID, COVID-19 status, age in years and sex. The prospective study material was composed of cDNA or gDNA derived from T cells, B-cell-depleted T cells, or PBMCs. The samples were drawn from two sources: the first 160 participants of the ongoing ImmuneRACE study, and about 1,300 subjects contributed by 6 global collaborators. Where HLA class I and class II types were available, the types were taken from metadata supplied by the sample provider, not from assay-based typing. The repertoires were made available in a free public database intended to serve as a resource for research on the immune response to SARS-CoV-2. Broad study findings and their caveats: The quantity of clinical and demographic metadata differed by source and by participant and was supplied without curation.

Rearrangement joined TRBV7-6 to TRBJ2-5, and 7 junction bases match TRBD1. The sequenced sample consisted of peripheral blood. The TCR comes from a man between 65 and 85 years old with acute or convalescent COVID-19. CDR3 region: CASSLAVQGKGPQYF. The DNA sequence reads TGTGCCAGCAGCTTAGCGGTACAGGGGAAAGGGCCCCAGTACTTC.